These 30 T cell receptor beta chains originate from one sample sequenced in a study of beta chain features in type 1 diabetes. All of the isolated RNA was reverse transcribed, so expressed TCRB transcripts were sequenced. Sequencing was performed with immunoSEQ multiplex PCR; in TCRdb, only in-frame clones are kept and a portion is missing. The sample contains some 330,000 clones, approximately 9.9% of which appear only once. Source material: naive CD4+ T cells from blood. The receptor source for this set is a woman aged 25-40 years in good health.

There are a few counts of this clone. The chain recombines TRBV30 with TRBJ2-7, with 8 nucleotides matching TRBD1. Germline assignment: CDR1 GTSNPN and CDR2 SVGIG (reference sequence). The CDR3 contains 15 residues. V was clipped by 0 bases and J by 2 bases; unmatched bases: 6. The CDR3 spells CAWSVGQEATYEQYF. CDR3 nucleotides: TGTGCCTGGAGTGTGGGACAGGAGGCTACCTACGAGCAGTACTTC.

The CDR3 spells CASSLAEGGNEQFF. In DNA form, the CDR3 reads TGTGCCAGCAGCTTAGCGGAGGGGGGGAATGAGCAGTTCTTC. The V and J genes are TRBV7-2 and TRBJ2-1; possibly TRBD2 for D (7 bases). Germline V gene sequence: CDR1 SGHTA, CDR2 FQGNSA. The CDR3 is made up of 14 amino acids. V gave up 0 bases and J gave up 7 bases, with 10 bases separating them. Combining the CDR3 with reference TRBV7-2 and TRBJ2-1 gives the whole variable domain GAGVSQSPSNKVTEKGKDVELRCDPISGHTALYWYRQSLGQGLEFLIYFQGNSAPDKSGLPSDRFSAERTGGSVSTLTIQRTQQEDSAVYLCASSLAEGGNEQFFGPGTRLTVL.

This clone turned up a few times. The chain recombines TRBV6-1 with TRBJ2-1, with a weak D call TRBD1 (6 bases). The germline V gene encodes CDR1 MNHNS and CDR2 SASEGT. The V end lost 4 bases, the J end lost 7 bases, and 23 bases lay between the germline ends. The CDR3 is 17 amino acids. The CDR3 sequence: CASSASLTRPQGNEQFF. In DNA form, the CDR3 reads TGTGCCAGCAGTGCCAGTCTCACGCGACCCCAGGGGAATGAGCAGTTCTTC.

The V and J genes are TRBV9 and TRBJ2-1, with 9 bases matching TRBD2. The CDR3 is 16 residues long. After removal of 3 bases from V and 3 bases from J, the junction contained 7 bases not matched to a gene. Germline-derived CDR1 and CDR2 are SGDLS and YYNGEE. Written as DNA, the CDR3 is TGTGCCAGCAGCGCCCACCCAGCGGGAGGCTACAATGAGCAGTTCTTC. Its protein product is CASSAHPAGGYNEQFF.

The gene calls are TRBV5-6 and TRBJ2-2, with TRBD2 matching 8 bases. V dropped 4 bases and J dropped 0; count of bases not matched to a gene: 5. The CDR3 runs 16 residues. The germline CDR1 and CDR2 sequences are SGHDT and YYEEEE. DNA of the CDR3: TGTGCCAGCAGCCTAACTAGCGGAGCGAACACCGGGGAGCTGTTTTTT. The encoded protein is CASSLTSGANTGELFF.

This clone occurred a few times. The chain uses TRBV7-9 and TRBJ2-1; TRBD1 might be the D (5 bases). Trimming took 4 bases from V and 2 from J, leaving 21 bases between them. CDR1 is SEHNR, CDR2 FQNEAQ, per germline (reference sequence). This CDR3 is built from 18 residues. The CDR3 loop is CASSSRHDRPGPYNEQFF. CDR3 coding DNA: TGTGCCAGCAGCTCCAGGCACGACAGACCAGGACCCTACAATGAGCAGTTCTTC.

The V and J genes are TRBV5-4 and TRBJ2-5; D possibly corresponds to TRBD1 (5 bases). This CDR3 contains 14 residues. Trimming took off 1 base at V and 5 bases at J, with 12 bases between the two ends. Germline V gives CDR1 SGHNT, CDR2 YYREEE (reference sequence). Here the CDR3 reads CASSLQGSTETQYF. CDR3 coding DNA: TGTGCCAGCAGCTTGCAGGGTTCTACGGAGACCCAGTACTTC.

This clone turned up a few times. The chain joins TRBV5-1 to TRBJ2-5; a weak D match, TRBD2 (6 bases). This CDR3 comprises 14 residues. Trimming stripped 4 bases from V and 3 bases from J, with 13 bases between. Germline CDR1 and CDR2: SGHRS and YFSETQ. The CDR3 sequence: CASSGGWSEETQYF. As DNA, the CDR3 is TGCGCCAGCAGCGGGGGGTGGTCGGAAGAGACCCAGTACTTC.

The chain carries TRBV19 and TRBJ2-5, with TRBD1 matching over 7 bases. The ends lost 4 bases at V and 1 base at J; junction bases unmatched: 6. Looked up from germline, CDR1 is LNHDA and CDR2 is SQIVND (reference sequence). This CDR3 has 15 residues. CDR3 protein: CASSKPGQLQETQYF. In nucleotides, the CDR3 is TGTGCCAGTAGTAAACCGGGACAGCTCCAAGAGACCCAGTACTTC.

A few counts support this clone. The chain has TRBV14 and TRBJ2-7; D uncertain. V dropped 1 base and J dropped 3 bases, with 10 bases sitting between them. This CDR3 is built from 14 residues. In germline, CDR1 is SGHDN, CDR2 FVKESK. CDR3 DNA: TGTGCCAGCAGCCAAGGGGCGTTATTCTACGAGCAGTACTTC. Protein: CASSQGALFYEQYF.

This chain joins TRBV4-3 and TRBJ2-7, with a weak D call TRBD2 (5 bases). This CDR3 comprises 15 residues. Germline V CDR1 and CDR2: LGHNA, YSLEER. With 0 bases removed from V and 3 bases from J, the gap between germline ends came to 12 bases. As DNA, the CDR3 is TGCGCCAGCAGCCAAGATTATGCGGGCAGCTACGAGCAGTACTTC. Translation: CASSQDYAGSYEQYF.

The CDR3 is CASSSPGGKDEQFF. The CDR3 region has the DNA TGTGCCAGCAGCTCCCCCGGGGGGAAGGATGAGCAGTTCTTC. This chain connects TRBV5-4 to TRBJ2-1; 7 bases line up with TRBD2. Per germline, CDR1 SGHNT and CDR2 YYREEE (reference sequence). CDR3 length: 14 amino acids. Germline trimming cut 3 bases from V and 8 bases from J; bases unmatched to any gene: 8.

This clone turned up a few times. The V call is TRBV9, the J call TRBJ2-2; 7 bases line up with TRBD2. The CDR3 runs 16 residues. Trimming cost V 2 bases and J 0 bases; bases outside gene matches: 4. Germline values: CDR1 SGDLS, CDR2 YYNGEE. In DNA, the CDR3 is TGTGCCAGCAGCGTTCCGGGACTATCGAACACCGGGGAGCTGTTTTTT. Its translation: CASSVPGLSNTGELFF.

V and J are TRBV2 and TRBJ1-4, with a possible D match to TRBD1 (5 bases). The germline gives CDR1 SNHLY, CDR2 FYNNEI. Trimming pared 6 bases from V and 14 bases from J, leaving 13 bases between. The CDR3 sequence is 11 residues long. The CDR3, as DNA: TGTGCCAGCAGGGGACGGGGAGGCCTGTTTTTT. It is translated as CASRGRGGLFF.

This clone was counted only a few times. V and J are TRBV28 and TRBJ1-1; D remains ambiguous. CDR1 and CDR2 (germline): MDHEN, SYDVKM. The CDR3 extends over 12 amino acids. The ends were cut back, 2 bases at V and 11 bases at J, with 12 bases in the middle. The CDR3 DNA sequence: TGTGCCAGCAGTTTACCTACCAAGGAGGCTTTCTTT. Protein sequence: CASSLPTKEAFF. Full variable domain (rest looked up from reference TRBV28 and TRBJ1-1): DVKVTQSSRYLVKRTGEKVFLECVQDMDHENMFWYRQDPGLGLRLIYFSYDVKMKEKGDIPEGYSVSREKKERFSLILESASTNQTSMYLCASSLPTKEAFFGQGTRLTVV.

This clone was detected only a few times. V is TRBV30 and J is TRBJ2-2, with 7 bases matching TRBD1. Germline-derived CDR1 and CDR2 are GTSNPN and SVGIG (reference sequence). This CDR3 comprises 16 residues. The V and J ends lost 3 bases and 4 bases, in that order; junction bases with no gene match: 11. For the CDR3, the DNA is TGTGCCTGGAGGCGCTCAGGGGGAAGGATCACCGGGGAGCTGTTTTTT. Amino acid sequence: CAWRRSGGRITGELFF.

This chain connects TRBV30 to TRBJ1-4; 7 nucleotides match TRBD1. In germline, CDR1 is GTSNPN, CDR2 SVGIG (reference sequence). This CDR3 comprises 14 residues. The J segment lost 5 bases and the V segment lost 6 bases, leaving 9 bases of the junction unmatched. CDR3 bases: TGTGCCTGTGGACCCCAGGGGGAGAATGAAAAACTGTTTTTT. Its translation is CACGPQGENEKLFF.

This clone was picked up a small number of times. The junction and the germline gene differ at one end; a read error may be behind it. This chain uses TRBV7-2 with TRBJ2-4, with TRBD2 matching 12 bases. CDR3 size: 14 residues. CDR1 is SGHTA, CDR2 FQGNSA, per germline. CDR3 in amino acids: CASSLAGGGNIQYF. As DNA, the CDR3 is TGTGCCAGCAGCCTAGCGGGAGGGGGGAACATTCAGTACTTC.

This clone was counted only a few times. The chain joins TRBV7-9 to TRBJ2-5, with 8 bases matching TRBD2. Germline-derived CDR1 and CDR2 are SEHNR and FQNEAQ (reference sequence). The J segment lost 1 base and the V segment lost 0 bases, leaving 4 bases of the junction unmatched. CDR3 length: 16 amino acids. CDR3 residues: CASSLALAGFQETQYF. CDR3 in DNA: TGTGCCAGCAGCTTAGCGTTAGCGGGGTTCCAAGAGACCCAGTACTTC.

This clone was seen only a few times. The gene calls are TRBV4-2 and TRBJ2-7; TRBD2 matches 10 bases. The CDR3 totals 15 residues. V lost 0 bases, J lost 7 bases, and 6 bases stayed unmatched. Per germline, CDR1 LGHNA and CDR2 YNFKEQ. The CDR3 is CASSQDQSGRGEQYF. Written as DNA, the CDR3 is TGTGCCAGCAGCCAAGATCAGAGCGGGAGGGGGGAGCAGTACTTC.

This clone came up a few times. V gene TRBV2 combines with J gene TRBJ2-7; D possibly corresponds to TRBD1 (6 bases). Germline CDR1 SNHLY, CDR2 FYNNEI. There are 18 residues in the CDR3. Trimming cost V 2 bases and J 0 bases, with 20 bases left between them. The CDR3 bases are TGTGCCAGCAGTGAACGGGACCGCAGGGGACCATTCTCCTACGAGCAGTACTTC. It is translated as CASSERDRRGPFSYEQYF.

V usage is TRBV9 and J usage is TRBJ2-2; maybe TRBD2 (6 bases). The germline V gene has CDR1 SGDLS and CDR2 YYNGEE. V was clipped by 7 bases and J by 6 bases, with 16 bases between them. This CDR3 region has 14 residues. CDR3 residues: CASAPRRGPGELFF. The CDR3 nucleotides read TGTGCCAGCGCTCCCCGGCGGGGTCCCGGGGAGCTGTTTTTT.

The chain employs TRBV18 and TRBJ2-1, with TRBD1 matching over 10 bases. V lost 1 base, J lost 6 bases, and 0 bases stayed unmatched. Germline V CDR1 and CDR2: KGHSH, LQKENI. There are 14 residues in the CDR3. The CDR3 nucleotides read TGTGCCAGCTCACCACGACAGGGGGCCAATGAGCAGTTCTTC. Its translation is CASSPRQGANEQFF.

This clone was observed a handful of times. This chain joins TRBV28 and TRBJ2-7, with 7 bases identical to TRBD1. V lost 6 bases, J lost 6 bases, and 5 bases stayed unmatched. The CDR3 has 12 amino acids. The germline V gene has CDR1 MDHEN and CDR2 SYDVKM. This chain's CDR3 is CASRDRLGEQYF. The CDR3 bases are TGTGCCAGCAGGGACAGGCTGGGCGAGCAGTACTTC.

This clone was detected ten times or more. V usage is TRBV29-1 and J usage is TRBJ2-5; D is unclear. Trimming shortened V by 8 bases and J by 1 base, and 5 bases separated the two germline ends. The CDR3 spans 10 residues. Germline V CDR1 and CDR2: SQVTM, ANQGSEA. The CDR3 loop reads CSSGQETQYF. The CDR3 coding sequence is TGCAGCTCGGGCCAAGAGACCCAGTACTTC. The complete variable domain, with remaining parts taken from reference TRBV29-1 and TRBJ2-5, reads SAVISQKPSRDICQRGTSLTIQCQVDSQVTMMFWYRQQPGQSLTLIATANQGSEATYESGFVIDKFPISRPNLTFSTLTVSNMSPEDSSIYLCSSGQETQYFGPGTRLLVL.

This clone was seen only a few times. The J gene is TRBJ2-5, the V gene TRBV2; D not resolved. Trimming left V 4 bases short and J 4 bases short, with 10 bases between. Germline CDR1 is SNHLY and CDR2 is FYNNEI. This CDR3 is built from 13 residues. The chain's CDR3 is CASSAESGETQYF. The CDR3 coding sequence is TGTGCCAGCAGTGCGGAGTCGGGAGAGACCCAGTACTTC.

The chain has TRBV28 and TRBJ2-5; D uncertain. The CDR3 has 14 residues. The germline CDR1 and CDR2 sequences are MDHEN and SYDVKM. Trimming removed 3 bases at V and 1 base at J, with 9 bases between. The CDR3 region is CASSLTTLQETQYF. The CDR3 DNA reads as TGTGCCAGCAGTTTGACGACTCTCCAAGAGACCCAGTACTTC. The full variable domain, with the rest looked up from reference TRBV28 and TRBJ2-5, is DVKVTQSSRYLVKRTGEKVFLECVQDMDHENMFWYRQDPGLGLRLIYFSYDVKMKEKGDIPEGYSVSREKKERFSLILESASTNQTSMYLCASSLTTLQETQYFGPGTRLLVL.

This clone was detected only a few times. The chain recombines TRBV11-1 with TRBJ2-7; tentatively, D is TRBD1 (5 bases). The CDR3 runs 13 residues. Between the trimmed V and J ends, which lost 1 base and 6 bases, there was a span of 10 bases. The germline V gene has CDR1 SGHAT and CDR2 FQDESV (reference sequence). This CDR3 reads CASSLGTLAEQYF. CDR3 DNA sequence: TGTGCCAGCAGCTTAGGGACACTCGCCGAGCAGTACTTC.

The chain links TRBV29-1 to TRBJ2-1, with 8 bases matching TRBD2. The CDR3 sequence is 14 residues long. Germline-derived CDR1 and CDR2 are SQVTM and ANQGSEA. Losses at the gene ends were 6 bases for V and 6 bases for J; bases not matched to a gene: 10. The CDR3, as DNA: TGCAGCGTCCATGATAACGGGAGGGCCAATGAGCAGTTCTTC. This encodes CSVHDNGRANEQFF.

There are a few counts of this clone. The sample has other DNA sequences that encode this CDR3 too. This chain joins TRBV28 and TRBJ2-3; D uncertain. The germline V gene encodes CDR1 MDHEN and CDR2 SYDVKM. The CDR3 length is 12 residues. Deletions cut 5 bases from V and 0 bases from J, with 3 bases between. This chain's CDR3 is CASSLSTDTQYF. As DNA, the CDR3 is TGTGCCAGCAGTCTTAGCACAGATACGCAGTATTTT. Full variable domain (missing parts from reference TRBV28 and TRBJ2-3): DVKVTQSSRYLVKRTGEKVFLECVQDMDHENMFWYRQDPGLGLRLIYFSYDVKMKEKGDIPEGYSVSREKKERFSLILESASTNQTSMYLCASSLSTDTQYFGPGTRLTVL.